This T cell receptor (beta chain) was sequenced in a study of T cells expressing NK-cell markers (dated by TCRdb to the early 2020s). General notes on the study: In sorted CD3+CD56+NKG2C+, CD3+CD56+NKG2C- and CD3+CD56-NKG2C+ T-cell subsets from eight donors, TCR beta-chain repertoires were profiled. Among the eight sequenced donors, only one was HCMV-seronegative, while the other seven were HCMV-seropositive. The study sequenced eight donors, all healthy volunteers chosen at random: three men and five women. Libraries were sequenced as 2 x 150 bp reads on Illumina HiSeq 2000/2500, MiSeq or NextSeq. What the research found in general, with its limitations: In six donors, the dominant CD3+CD56+NKG2C+ clonotypes were among the top 10 CD8+ clonotypes and accounted for about 1.0-7.5% of CD8+ T cells. Whether the expanded NKG2C-expressing T cell clones were specific for HCMV antigens was left unclear. Those dominant clonotypes were again the most abundant among CD3+CD56-NKG2C+ cells in a few donors, at roughly 25-60.1%.

As concerns this clonotype: Its binding antigen is unknown.

Sequencing instrument: Illumina HiSeq 2000. The TCR beta cDNA libraries were made using 5'RACE template switching, a step that added both a universal primer site and unique molecular identifiers. Priming for cDNA synthesis came from the TCR beta constant segment, and two successive PCR amplification steps followed. On the authors' methods: MIGEC was used to demultiplex reads and group the reads by UMI, and MiTCR was used to assemble and quantify clonotypes. To exclude erroneous sequences, any TCR cDNA sequence not supported by at least two reads was discarded. The tcR package was used for downstream repertoire analysis, and clonotypes were matched between fractions using CDR3 nucleotide sequence together with V segment. VDJmatch was used to annotate antigen specificity against VDJdb, with one amino acid substitution in CDR3 allowed. TCRdb reprocessed the sequencing reads and holds a single record per CDR3 protein sequence, with no DNA. The V and J calls come from TCRdb's annotation, not from the publication. The sample table includes about 460,000 distinct CDR3 sequences. The leading ten clones occupy roughly 1.4% of the sample.

HCMV-specific IgG was detected in serum with a commercial ELISA kit to determine HCMV serostatus. Ficoll density gradient centrifugation was used to isolate peripheral blood mononuclear cells from blood. The sample was blood T cells: a sorted CD56 or NKG2C T cell subset, CD4+ or CD8+ T cells, or bulk PBMC T cells (not recorded which). This receptor was obtained from a woman aged 45 to 65 in good health. Donor details come from another sample of the same person, matched by shared clones.

The CDR3 protein: CASSHRQKLFF. The chain is encoded by TRBV3-1 joined to TRBJ1-4. Taken from cysteine to phenylalanine, the CDR3 has 11 residues. DNA is not on record. CDR1 and CDR2 are read off the germline V gene (reference sequence) as LGHDT and YNNKEL.